A single sample is the source of the 21 T cell receptor beta chains below, sequenced in a study of T cells in Graves' hyperthyroidism and ophthalmopathy. Regions amplified from RNA transcripts were the TCR beta CDR3 regions. With the HTBI primer set, the TCR CDR3 went through a first round of RT-PCR. TCRdb called the multiplex PCR reads again in MiXCR, with one record for every CDR3 protein. The profile covers around 800,000 distinct CDR3 sequences, with over 35% appearing a single time and 8.9% taken by the ten largest. The sample was blood. The receptors here all came from a young man with Graves' hyperthyroidism.

This chain connects TRBV13 to TRBJ2-7; 7 positions match TRBD1. The V and J ends lost 3 bases and 9 bases, in that order; junction bases with no gene match: 14. CDR3 length: 15 amino acids. In germline, CDR1 is PRHDT, CDR2 FYEKMQ (reference sequence). The CDR3 nucleotides read TGTGCCAGCAGCTTCGGACAGGCGACTACGTTTGGGCAGTACTTC. Translating gives CASSFGQATTFGQYF.

The chain uses TRBV19 and TRBJ1-1; D unclear. V lost 3 bases and J 0 bases, leaving 11 bases between the germline ends. Germline V gives CDR1 LNHDA, CDR2 SQIVND (reference sequence). The CDR3 runs 15 residues. CDR3 nucleotides: TGTGCCAGTAGTATTTGGTACGGAGTGAACACTGAAGCTTTCTTT. It is translated as CASSIWYGVNTEAFF.

This clonotype appeared many times. This chain links TRBV7-2 with TRBJ2-7, with no clear D. CDR3 length: 14 residues. V lost 3 bases, J lost 2 bases, and 11 bases lay in between. Germline loops: CDR1 SGHTA, CDR2 FQGNSA. CDR3: CASSFPGSAYEQYF. Written as DNA, the CDR3 is TGTGCCAGCAGCTTCCCAGGTTCCGCCTACGAGCAGTACTTC.

On this clonotype: One end of the junction fails to match germline, which may point to a read error. This chain uses TRBV2 with TRBJ2-2; D is possibly TRBD1 (6 bases). The germline V gene encodes CDR1 SNHLY and CDR2 FYNNEI. This CDR3 is 15 amino acids long. The CDR3 is CASKPGHPNTGELLF. DNA for the CDR3: TGTGCCAGCAAGCCGGGACATCCGAACACCGGGGAGCTGCTTTTT.

The V gene is TRBV12-3 or TRBV12-4, the J gene TRBJ1-2, with 9 bases identical to TRBD1. This CDR3 has 15 amino acids. The trim removed 6 bases at V and 8 bases at J, leaving 13 bases unmatched. The CDR3 DNA reads as TGTGCCAGCAGCCACTGGTCCGGGACAGGGCACGGCTACACCTTC. Encoded protein: CASSHWSGTGHGYTF.

This rearrangement joins TRBV12-3 or TRBV12-4 to TRBJ2-7, with D unresolved. V lost 3 bases, J lost 4 bases, and 10 bases lay in between. This CDR3 is built from 13 residues. The DNA for the CDR3 is TGTGCCAGCAGTTTTGGGAAAGAGTACGAGCAGTACTTC. This codes for CASSFGKEYEQYF.

Details on this clonotype: A much larger clone is a single base away; this may be a read error. V gene TRBV10-2 combines with J gene TRBJ2-5; D gene ambiguous. CDR1 is WSHSY and CDR2 is SAAADI in the germline V gene. This CDR3 is built from 12 residues. V was shortened by 8 bases and J by 7 bases, with 14 bases between the two germline ends. The CDR3 nucleotides are TGCGCCAGCGGCCAAGATGGGTGGACCCAGTACTTC. Residues: CASGQDGWTQYF.

This sequence joins TRBV4-1 and TRBJ2-7; tentative D call: TRBD1 (5 bases). The germline CDR1 and CDR2 sequences are MGHRA and YSYEKL. V lost 3 bases and J lost 0, with 12 bases in between. There are 15 residues in the CDR3. The CDR3 is CASSQVMQGSYEQYF. The CDR3 bases are TGCGCCAGCAGCCAGGTGATGCAGGGCTCCTACGAGCAGTACTTC.

The CDR3: CTSSLVGGPSAGELFF. The CDR3 region has the DNA TGTACCAGCAGCTTAGTCGGGGGGCCATCCGCCGGGGAGCTGTTTTTT. This chain connects TRBV7-2 to TRBJ2-2, with a weak D call TRBD2 (7 bases). The ends were cut back, 1 base at V and 6 bases at J, with 15 bases in the middle. From germline, CDR1 is SGHTA and CDR2 FQGNSA. This CDR3 has 16 amino acids.

The chain employs TRBV11-3 and TRBJ1-1; a weak D match, TRBD1 (6 bases). V shed 5 bases and J shed 6 bases, with 13 bases lying between them. The CDR3 contains 13 residues. CDR1 and CDR2 (germline): SGHNT, YENEEA. The CDR3 DNA sequence: TGTGCCAGCAGCCTACAGGGTTTCTCTGAAGCTTTCTTT. Its protein product is CASSLQGFSEAFF.

This clonotype was counted many times. This CDR3 reads CAVLEDSGNTIYF. In DNA, the CDR3 is TGTGCGGTCTTGGAGGACTCTGGAAACACCATATATTTT. The chain combines TRBV7-2 with TRBJ1-3, with no clear D. This CDR3 spans 13 amino acids. The germline CDR1 and CDR2 sequences are SGHTA and FQGNSA. The full variable domain, its missing parts supplied by reference TRBV7-2 and TRBJ1-3, is GAGVSQSPSNKVTEKGKDVELRCDPISGHTALYWYRQSLGQGLEFLIYFQGNSAPDKSGLPSDRFSAERTGGSVSTLTIQRTQQEDSAVYLCAVLEDSGNTIYFGEGSWLTVV.

The chain links TRBV14 to TRBJ2-7; 7 bases agree with TRBD1. The CDR3 is 16 residues long. Germline V lookup: CDR1 SGHDN, CDR2 FVKESK. The J segment lost 2 bases and the V segment lost 6 bases, leaving 13 bases of the junction unmatched. The CDR3, as DNA: TGTGCCAGCAGTTCCTCCTCACGGGACAGACCCTACGAGCAGTACTTC. Translated, it gives CASSSSSRDRPYEQYF.

The chain uses TRBV7-9 and TRBJ2-5; TRBD2 matches 14 bases. The CDR3 is 16 residues long. Germline lookup yields CDR1 SEHNR and CDR2 FQNEAQ (reference sequence). With 3 bases clipped from V and 5 bases from J, the junction kept 5 bases outside the gene matches. Here the CDR3 DNA reads TGTGCCAGCAGCTTGGGGACTAGCGGGAGCGGCGAGACCCAGTACTTC. This codes for CASSLGTSGSGETQYF.

The V and J genes are TRBV4-2 and TRBJ2-7; 10 bases line up with TRBD2. The ends lost 4 bases at V and 3 bases at J; junction bases unmatched: 9. The CDR3 totals 16 residues. Germline V gene sequence: CDR1 LGHNA, CDR2 YNFKEQ. The CDR3 region is CASSLPLAGVSYEQYF. Here the CDR3 DNA reads TGTGCCAGCAGCCTCCCCCTAGCGGGAGTCAGCTACGAGCAGTACTTC.

The chain is built from TRBV9 and TRBJ2-7; D perhaps matches TRBD2 (6 bases). This CDR3 region has 15 residues. Germline loops: CDR1 SGDLS, CDR2 YYNGEE. V lost 2 bases, J lost 3 bases, and 15 bases lay in between. The CDR3 loop reads CASSVGSTEGYEQYF. The CDR3 region has the DNA TGTGCCAGCAGCGTGGGGTCGACGGAGGGCTACGAGCAGTACTTC.

About this clonotype itself: A read error may account for a junction end that differs from germline. The rearrangement links TRBV9 to TRBJ2-7; 7 bases match TRBD2. The CDR3 extends over 12 amino acids. CDR1 is SGDLS, CDR2 YYNGEE, per germline. This chain's CDR3 is CASSSSGDEQNF. Written as DNA, the CDR3 is TGTGCCAGCAGCTCAAGCGGGGACGAGCAGAACTTC.

This chain connects TRBV7-9 to TRBJ2-2, with TRBD2 matching over 10 bases. Per germline, CDR1 SEHNR and CDR2 FQNEAQ (reference sequence). J lost 4 bases, V lost 5 bases, and 7 bases had no gene match. This CDR3 comprises 16 residues. The CDR3 here is CASSPGTSDSTGELFF. The CDR3, as DNA: TGTGCCAGCAGCCCCGGGACTAGCGATAGCACCGGGGAGCTGTTTTTT.

The chain combines TRBV4-1 with TRBJ1-2, with D unclear. V shed 1 base and J shed 6 bases, with 9 bases lying between them. The CDR3 runs 13 residues. The germline V gene encodes CDR1 MGHRA and CDR2 YSYEKL. CDR3: CASSQGGWDGYTF. For the CDR3, the DNA is TGCGCCAGCAGCCAAGGAGGGTGGGATGGCTACACCTTC.

About this clonotype itself: A junction boundary mismatches the germline segment, possibly from a read error. J is TRBJ2-5 and V is TRBV20-1, with 10 bases aligning to TRBD2. The length of the CDR3 is 16 residues. The germline CDR1 and CDR2 sequences are DFQATT and SNEGSKA (reference sequence). CDR3 loop: CSARGSGRAIRETQYF. The DNA for the CDR3 is TGCAGTGCCAGAGGGAGCGGGAGGGCCATCAGAGAGACCCAGTACTTC.

This clonotype was counted at least ten times. The chain employs TRBV29-1 and TRBJ1-2; tentatively, D is TRBD1 (6 bases). Germline assignment: CDR1 SQVTM and CDR2 ANQGSEA. V was clipped by 1 base and J by 5 bases, with 11 bases between them. CDR3 length equals 13 residues. CDR3 coding DNA: TGCAGCGTTGAAGCAAGGACAGTTTATGGCTACACCTTC. Amino acids: CSVEARTVYGYTF.

This clonotype came up a few times. The chain carries TRBV9 and TRBJ1-3, with no clear D. Germline V lookup: CDR1 SGDLS, CDR2 YYNGEE. The CDR3 has 17 residues. Trimming removed 0 bases from V and 3 bases from J, with 16 bases in between. CDR3 sequence reads: CASSVVPSPGLGNTIYF. The CDR3 nucleotides are TGTGCCAGCAGCGTAGTACCTTCCCCCGGCCTTGGAAACACCATATATTTT.